This T cell receptor (beta chain) was captured in a study of blood T cell repertoires in COVID-19. The overall study: The samples span acute and convalescent COVID-19 from the United States, Italy and Spain. From T cells, B-cell-depleted T cells, or PBMCs came the material, which was cDNA or gDNA.

In terms of age and location, participants ranged from about 18 to 89 years and lived in about 25 US areas. Grouping used clinical history reported by participants in a survey and questionnaire. This CDR3 has 13 residues. The germline CDR1 and CDR2 sequences are DFQATT and SNEGSKA (reference sequence). Trimming took off 3 bases at V and 3 bases at J, with 9 bases between the two ends. The data were produced by immunoSEQ multiplex PCR, yet TCRdb's version contains in-frame clones alone and is incomplete. The repertoire holds 150,000 to 200,000 clones, with nearly 80% as singletons. This TCR was sampled from a man in his sixties who had been exposed to COVID-19. This chain uses TRBV20-1 with TRBJ1-5; D gene unclear. Specimen: PBMCs or T cells enriched from blood (not recorded which). The CDR3 spells CSASVGNNQPQHF. The CDR3, as DNA: TGCAGTGCTAGTGTCGGGAACAATCAGCCCCAGCATTTT.